This entry describes one T cell receptor (beta chain). Its antigen remains unknown. The PCR had 60 Vbeta and 13 Jbeta primers. Profiled with immunoSEQ multiplex PCR; TCRdb holds only in-frame clones, not every one. The data hold about 120,000 clones, with about 81% observed a single time. These data come from a study of cytomegalovirus exposure and HLA in healthy donors. Study-wide findings and caveats: In an earlier analysis, about 87% or about 30%: the productive usage of most TCR beta V segments. In the analysis, some V segments, TRBV6-2 and TRBV6-3 included, were excluded as indistinguishable.

There are 16 residues in the CDR3. V lost 1 base to trimming and J lost 4 bases; unmatched junction nucleotides: 7. Germline V lookup: CDR1 SGHRS, CDR2 YFSETQ. The chain carries TRBV5-1 and TRBJ2-2; 7 bases match TRBD1. Material: PBMCs. This sequence originates from a man aged 35-49 years in good health and CMV-seronegative. Written as DNA, the CDR3 is TGCGCCAGCAGCTTGATGGTGCAGGGGGTCACCGGGGAGCTGTTTTTT. Its protein product is CASSLMVQGVTGELFF.